The 16 T cell receptor beta chains reported below all come from one sample, sequenced in a study of OX40 agonist ivuxolimab in advanced cancers. TCRdb's copy holds only in-frame clones and misses some; the assay was immunoSEQ multiplex PCR. The table has roughly 90,000 clones, approximately 91% seen once. The source material was CD4+ or CD8+ T cells sorted from blood, sampled in a trial of the OX40 agonist ivuxolimab. These receptors originate from an adult with an advanced solid tumor such as melanoma, head and neck, liver or kidney cancer.

The chain is built from TRBV7-9 and TRBJ2-1; 11 positions match TRBD1. CDR3 length equals 14 residues. The junction had 6 bases not matched to a gene; V was cut back by 5 bases and J by 9 bases. Germline CDR1 SEHNR, CDR2 FQNEAQ (reference sequence). The CDR3 here is CASSPGTGGIEQFF. CDR3 coding DNA: TGTGCCAGCAGCCCAGGGACAGGGGGTATTGAGCAGTTCTTC. The full variable domain, its missing parts supplied by reference TRBV7-9 and TRBJ2-1, is DTGVSQNPRHKITKRGQNVTFRCDPISEHNRLYWYRQTLGQGPEFLTYFQNEAQLEKSRLLSDRFSAERPKGSFSTLEIQRTEQGDSAMYLCASSPGTGGIEQFFGPGTRLTVL.

V gene TRBV6-1 combines with J gene TRBJ2-2; D is undetermined. CDR1 and CDR2 (germline): MNHNS, SASEGT. The CDR3 spans 12 residues. V was pared by 7 bases and J by 6 bases, with 9 bases between. The CDR3 spells CASKGLAGELFF. The CDR3 DNA follows: TGTGCCAGCAAAGGGCTAGCCGGGGAGCTGTTTTTT.

This clone occurred once. The chain couples TRBV7-2 to TRBJ2-3, with TRBD2 identical over 9 bases. Germline CDR1 reads SGHTA; CDR2 reads FQGNSA. The CDR3 has 15 amino acids. V dropped 2 bases and J dropped 2; count of bases not matched to a gene: 2. The CDR3 DNA reads TGTGCCAGCAGCTTAAGCGGGGGGTACACAGATACGCAGTATTTT. It yields the protein CASSLSGGYTDTQYF.

This chain uses TRBV5-1 with TRBJ1-2; 8 nucleotides line up with TRBD1. This CDR3 has 15 residues. The germline gives CDR1 SGHRS, CDR2 YFSETQ. Trimming took 0 bases from V and 1 from J; bases not matched to a gene: 2. CDR3 loop: CASSLGQGNNYGYTF. The CDR3, as DNA: TGCGCCAGCAGCTTGGGACAGGGGAATAACTATGGCTACACCTTC. Supplemented by reference TRBV5-1 and TRBJ1-2, the full variable domain reads KAGVTQTPRYLIKTRGQQVTLSCSPISGHRSVSWYQQTPGQGLQFLFEYFSETQRNKGNFPGRFSGRQFSNSRSEMNVSTLELGDSALYLCASSLGQGNNYGYTFGSGTRLTVV.

The chain is built from TRBV7-9 and TRBJ1-2, with D hard to call. V was cut by 0 bases and J by 8 bases, with 10 bases left in between. Per germline, CDR1 SEHNR and CDR2 FQNEAQ (reference sequence). The CDR3 contains 13 residues. The CDR3 DNA sequence: TGTGCCAGCAGCTTAGCCCCGACGGGGGGCTACACCTTC. It specifies CASSLAPTGGYTF. Full variable domain (rest looked up from reference TRBV7-9 and TRBJ1-2): DTGVSQNPRHKITKRGQNVTFRCDPISEHNRLYWYRQTLGQGPEFLTYFQNEAQLEKSRLLSDRFSAERPKGSFSTLEIQRTEQGDSAMYLCASSLAPTGGYTFGSGTRLTVV.

The rearrangement joins TRBV5-1 to TRBJ2-7; D may be TRBD1 (7 bases). This CDR3 comprises 14 residues. The germline V and J ends were trimmed by 0 bases and 6 bases, with 13 bases remaining between them. Germline V CDR1 and CDR2: SGHRS, YFSETQ. The CDR3 is CASSLDLQGGEQYF. CDR3 sequence (DNA): TGCGCCAGCAGCTTGGATCTGCAGGGGGGCGAGCAGTACTTC.

The V gene is TRBV5-6, the J gene TRBJ1-2; TRBD1 might be the D (6 bases). The CDR3 spans 11 residues. Germline V gene sequence: CDR1 SGHDT, CDR2 YYEEEE. V was pared by 3 bases and J by 8 bases, with 8 bases between. The CDR3 sequence is CASSSGAGYTF. CDR3 bases: TGTGCCAGCAGCTCAGGGGCGGGCTACACCTTC. The full variable domain, its missing parts supplied by reference TRBV5-6 and TRBJ1-2, is DAGVTQSPTHLIKTRGQQVTLRCSPKSGHDTVSWYQQALGQGPQFIFQYYEEEERQRGNFPDRFSGHQFPNYSSELNVNALLLGDSALYLCASSSGAGYTFGSGTRLTVV.

The chain links TRBV2 to TRBJ1-2; no clear D. The CDR3 spans 13 residues. Per the germline V gene, CDR1 is SNHLY and CDR2 is FYNNEI. The V and J ends lost 7 bases and 8 bases respectively, with 17 bases between them. The CDR3 nucleotides are TGTGCCAGCACCCGAGGGCGGTTTGAGGGCTACACCTTC. Protein product: CASTRGRFEGYTF. Filled out from reference TRBV2 and TRBJ1-2, the complete variable domain reads EPEVTQTPSHQVTQMGQEVILRCVPISNHLYFYWYRQILGQKVEFLVSFYNNEISEKSEIFDDQFSVERPDGSNFTLKIRSTKLEDSAMYFCASTRGRFEGYTFGSGTRLTVV.

The rearrangement uses TRBV6-5 and TRBJ2-7; TRBD1 might be the D (6 bases). Germline V gene data show CDR1 as MNHEY and CDR2 as SVGAGI. The length of the CDR3 is 15 residues. V was clipped by 0 bases and J by 0 bases, with 9 bases between them. The chain's CDR3 is CASSYSVRGSYEQYF. DNA for the CDR3: TGTGCCAGCAGTTACTCGGTCAGGGGCTCCTACGAGCAGTACTTC.

V and J are TRBV28 and TRBJ1-2; tentatively, D is TRBD1 (5 bases). With 5 bases removed from V and 4 bases from J, the gap between germline ends came to 14 bases. The germline V gene encodes CDR1 MDHEN and CDR2 SYDVKM. The CDR3 is 14 residues long. The CDR3 loop reads CASSPLGGAYGYTF. The CDR3 region has the DNA TGTGCCAGCAGTCCCTTGGGGGGAGCCTATGGCTACACCTTC.

This chain connects TRBV30 to TRBJ2-7, with D perhaps TRBD2 (5 bases). The CDR3 contains 13 residues. The germline V and J ends were trimmed by 1 base and 5 bases, with 12 bases remaining between them. Germline V CDR1 and CDR2: GTSNPN, SVGIG (reference sequence). CDR3 in DNA: TGTGCCTGGAGTGATATGGGAGCCAACGAGCAGTACTTC. It specifies CAWSDMGANEQYF.

The rearrangement links TRBV20-1 to TRBJ2-3; no firm D call. V was shortened by 5 bases and J by 4 bases, with 7 bases between the two germline ends. This CDR3 is 11 amino acids long. Germline V gene data show CDR1 as DFQATT and CDR2 as SNEGSKA (reference sequence). CDR3: CSAPISDTQYF. The CDR3 DNA reads TGCAGTGCTCCCATCTCAGATACGCAGTATTTT.

The chain couples TRBV11-3 to TRBJ1-2; D gene uncertain. The CDR3 runs 13 residues. V shed 2 bases and J shed 4 bases, with 8 bases lying between them. Looked up from germline, CDR1 is SGHNT and CDR2 is YENEEA. The CDR3 protein is CASSLLSLYGYTF. The CDR3 nucleotides read TGTGCCAGCAGCTTATTGAGTCTCTATGGCTACACCTTC.

This rearrangement joins TRBV28 to TRBJ2-7, with D tentatively TRBD1 (6 bases). In germline, CDR1 is MDHEN, CDR2 SYDVKM. CDR3 length equals 14 residues. Trimming stripped 6 bases from V and 5 bases from J, with 17 bases between. This chain's CDR3 is CASRKQGAPDEQYF. The CDR3 nucleotides are TGTGCCAGCAGAAAACAGGGAGCCCCGGACGAGCAGTACTTC.

The V call is TRBV6-5, the J call TRBJ1-5; 9 bases map to TRBD1. The germline CDR1 and CDR2 sequences are MNHEY and SVGAGI. The junction had 1 base not matched to a gene; V was cut back by 0 bases and J by 4 bases. The CDR3 totals 15 residues. CDR3 amino acids: CASSYSGTGNQPQHF. The CDR3 bases are TGTGCCAGCAGTTACTCCGGGACAGGGAATCAGCCCCAGCATTTT.

This clone appeared a few times. The rearrangement uses TRBV11-1 and TRBJ1-6; no firm D call. V was cut by 5 bases and J by 8 bases, with 10 bases left in between. This CDR3 comprises 13 residues. Germline lookup yields CDR1 SGHAT and CDR2 FQDESV (reference sequence). CDR3 loop: CASSLLGDSPLHF. The CDR3 coding sequence is TGTGCCAGCAGCCTTCTAGGAGATTCACCCCTCCACTTT.